The T cell receptor beta chain under discussion was sequenced for a study of blood T cell repertoires in COVID-19. CDR1 is SGHTA, CDR2 FQGTGA, per germline. The CDR3 has 12 amino acids. V was trimmed by 3 bases and J by 7 bases, leaving 10 bases between them. Sequenced by immunoSEQ multiplex PCR; TCRdb stores in-frame clones only, minus some. This sample has about 87,000 clones, with over 75% found just once. The rearrangement links TRBV7-3 to TRBJ2-7; tentative D call: TRBD1 (5 bases). The specimen was peripheral blood. The receptor comes from a woman in her seventies with acute or convalescent COVID-19. Here the CDR3 reads CASSFQGREQYF. CDR3 coding DNA: TGTGCCAGCAGCTTCCAGGGTCGAGAGCAGTACTTC.